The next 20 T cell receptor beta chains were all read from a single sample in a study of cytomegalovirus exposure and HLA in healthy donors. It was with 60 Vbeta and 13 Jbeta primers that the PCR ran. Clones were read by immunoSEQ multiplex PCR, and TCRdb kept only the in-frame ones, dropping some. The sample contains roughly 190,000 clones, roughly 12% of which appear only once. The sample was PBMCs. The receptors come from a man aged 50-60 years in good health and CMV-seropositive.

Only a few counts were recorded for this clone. This CDR3 reads CASSSRGIPGELFF. For the CDR3, the DNA is TGTGCCAGCAGCTCGCGGGGTATTCCGGGGGAGCTGTTTTTT. V usage is TRBV2 and J usage is TRBJ2-2; D possibly corresponds to TRBD2 (6 bases). The germline V gene has CDR1 SNHLY and CDR2 FYNNEI. This CDR3 comprises 14 residues. Trimming took off 6 bases at V and 8 bases at J, with 16 bases between the two ends.

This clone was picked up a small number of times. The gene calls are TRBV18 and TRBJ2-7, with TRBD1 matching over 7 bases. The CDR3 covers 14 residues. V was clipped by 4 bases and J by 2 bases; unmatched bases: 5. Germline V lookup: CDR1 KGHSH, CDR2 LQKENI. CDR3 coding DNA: TGTGCCAGCTCACTATACAGGGGTCCCTACGAGCAGTACTTC. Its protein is CASSLYRGPYEQYF.

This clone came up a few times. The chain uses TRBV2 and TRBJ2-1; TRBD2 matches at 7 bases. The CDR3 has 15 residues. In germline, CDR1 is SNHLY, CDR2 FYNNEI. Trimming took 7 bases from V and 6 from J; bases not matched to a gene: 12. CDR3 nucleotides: TGTGCCAGCATCCAGTGGGAGGGAGCGCGCAATGAGCAGTTCTTC. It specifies CASIQWEGARNEQFF.

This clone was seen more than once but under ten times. The CDR3 spells CASSLIGLQNNSPLHF. The DNA of the CDR3 is TGTGCCAGCAGCTTAATTGGACTACAGAATAATTCACCCCTCCACTTT. V and J are TRBV5-4 and TRBJ1-6; D not certain. Germline V lookup: CDR1 SGHNT, CDR2 YYREEE (reference sequence). Trimming removed 2 bases from V and 5 bases from J, with 14 bases in between. The CDR3 is 16 residues long.

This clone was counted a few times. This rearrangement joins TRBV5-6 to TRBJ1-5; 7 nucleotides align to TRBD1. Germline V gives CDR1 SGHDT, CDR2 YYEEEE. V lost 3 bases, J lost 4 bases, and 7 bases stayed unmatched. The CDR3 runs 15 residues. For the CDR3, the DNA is TGTGCCAGCAGCTCGACAGGGTCCGAGAATCAGCCCCAGCATTTT. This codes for CASSSTGSENQPQHF.

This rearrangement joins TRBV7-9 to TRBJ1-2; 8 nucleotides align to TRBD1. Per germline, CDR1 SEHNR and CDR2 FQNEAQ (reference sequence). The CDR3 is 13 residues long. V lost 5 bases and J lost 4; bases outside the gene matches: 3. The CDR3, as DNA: TGTGCCAGCAGCCCTGGGACAGGCTATGGCTACACCTTC. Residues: CASSPGTGYGYTF.

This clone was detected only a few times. The CDR3 loop is CASSDSWQGNSPLHF. CDR3 DNA: TGTGCCAGCAGTGATTCTTGGCAGGGGAACTCACCCCTCCACTTT. This chain connects TRBV2 to TRBJ1-6; a weak D match, TRBD1 (6 bases). Trimming removed 3 bases from V and 10 bases from J, with 16 bases in between. In germline, CDR1 is SNHLY, CDR2 FYNNEI. The CDR3 sequence is 15 residues long.

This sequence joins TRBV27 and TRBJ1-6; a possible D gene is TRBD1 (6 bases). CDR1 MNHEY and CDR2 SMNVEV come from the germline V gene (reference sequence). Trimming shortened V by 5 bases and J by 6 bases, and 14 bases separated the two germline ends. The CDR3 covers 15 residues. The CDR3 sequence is CASSPAGAPNSPLHF. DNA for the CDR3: TGTGCCAGCAGTCCGGCGGGGGCGCCTAATTCACCCCTCCACTTT.

The CDR3, as DNA: TGTGCCAGCAGCCCGGGGTCACCTCCAGATACGCAGTATTTT. Residues: CASSPGSPPDTQYF. The chain uses TRBV13 and TRBJ2-3; TRBD2 might be the D (5 bases). CDR1 PRHDT and CDR2 FYEKMQ come from the germline V gene (reference sequence). CDR3 size: 14 residues. Trimming removed 5 bases from V and 4 bases from J, with 13 bases in between.

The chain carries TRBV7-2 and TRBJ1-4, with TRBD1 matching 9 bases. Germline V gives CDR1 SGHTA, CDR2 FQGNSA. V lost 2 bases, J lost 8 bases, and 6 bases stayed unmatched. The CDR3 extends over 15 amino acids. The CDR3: CASSLLGQGGEKLFF. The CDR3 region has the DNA TGTGCCAGCAGCTTACTGGGACAGGGTGGAGAAAAACTGTTTTTT.

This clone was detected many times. The CDR3 region has the DNA TGTGCCAGCAGCTTAGCGCAACAGGGAACCGAGCAGTACTTC. Its protein is CASSLAQQGTEQYF. This chain uses TRBV7-9 with TRBJ2-7; D might be TRBD1 (6 bases). This CDR3 has 14 amino acids. Trimming took off 0 bases at V and 6 bases at J, with 12 bases between the two ends. CDR1 is SEHNR, CDR2 FQNEAQ, per germline (reference sequence).

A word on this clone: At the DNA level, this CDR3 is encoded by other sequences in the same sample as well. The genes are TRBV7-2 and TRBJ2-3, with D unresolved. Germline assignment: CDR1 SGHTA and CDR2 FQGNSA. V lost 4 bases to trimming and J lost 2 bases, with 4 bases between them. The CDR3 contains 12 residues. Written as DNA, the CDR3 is TGTGCCAGCAGCTCCTCCACAGATACGCAGTATTTT. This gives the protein CASSSSTDTQYF. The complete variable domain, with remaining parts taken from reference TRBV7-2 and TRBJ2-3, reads GAGVSQSPSNKVTEKGKDVELRCDPISGHTALYWYRQSLGQGLEFLIYFQGNSAPDKSGLPSDRFSAERTGGSVSTLTIQRTQQEDSAVYLCASSSSTDTQYFGPGTRLTVL.

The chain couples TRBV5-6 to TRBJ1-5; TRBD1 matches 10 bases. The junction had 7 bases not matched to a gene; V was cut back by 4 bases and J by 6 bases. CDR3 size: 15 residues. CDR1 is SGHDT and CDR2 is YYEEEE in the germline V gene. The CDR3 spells CASSPDRGFGQPQHF. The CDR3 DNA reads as TGTGCCAGCAGCCCGGACAGGGGGTTCGGTCAGCCCCAGCATTTT.

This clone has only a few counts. Written as DNA, the CDR3 is TGTGCCAGCAGTTACTCGGGGACTGGTGGAAACACCATATATTTT. Its protein is CASSYSGTGGNTIYF. The rearrangement links TRBV6-5 to TRBJ1-3, with TRBD1 as a possible D gene (5 bases). Germline V gives CDR1 MNHEY, CDR2 SVGAGI. This CDR3 is 15 amino acids long. V lost 0 bases and J lost 3, with 9 bases in between.

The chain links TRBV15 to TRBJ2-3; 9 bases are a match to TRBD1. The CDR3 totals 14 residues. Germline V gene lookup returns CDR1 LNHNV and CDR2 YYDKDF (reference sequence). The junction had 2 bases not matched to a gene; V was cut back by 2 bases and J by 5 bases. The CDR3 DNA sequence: TGTGCCACCAGCAGACGGACAGGGGAAGATACGCAGTATTTT. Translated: CATSRRTGEDTQYF. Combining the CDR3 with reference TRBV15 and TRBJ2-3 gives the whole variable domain DAMVIQNPRYQVTQFGKPVTLSCSQTLNHNVMYWYQQKSSQAPKLLFHYYDKDFNNEADTPDNFQSRRPNTSFCFLDIRSPGLGDTAMYLCATSRRTGEDTQYFGPGTRLTVL.

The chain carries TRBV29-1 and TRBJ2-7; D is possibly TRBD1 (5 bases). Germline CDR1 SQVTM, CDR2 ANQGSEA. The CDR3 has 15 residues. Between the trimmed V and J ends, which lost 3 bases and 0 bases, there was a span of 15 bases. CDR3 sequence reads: CSVELGQGLSYEQYF. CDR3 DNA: TGCAGCGTTGAGTTGGGGCAGGGCCTCTCCTACGAGCAGTACTTC.

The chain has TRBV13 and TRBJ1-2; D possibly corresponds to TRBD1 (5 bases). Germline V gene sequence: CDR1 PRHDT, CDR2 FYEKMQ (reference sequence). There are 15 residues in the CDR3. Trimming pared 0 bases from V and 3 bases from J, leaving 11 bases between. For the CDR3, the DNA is TGTGCCAGCAGCTTAGGACAGGCGACCTACTATGGCTACACCTTC. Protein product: CASSLGQATYYGYTF.

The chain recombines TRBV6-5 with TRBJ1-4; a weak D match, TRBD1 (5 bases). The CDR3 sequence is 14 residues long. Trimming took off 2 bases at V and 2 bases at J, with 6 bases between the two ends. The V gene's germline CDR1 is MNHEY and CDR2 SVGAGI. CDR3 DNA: TGTGCCAGCAGTTACGGGGGGACTAATGAAAAACTGTTTTTT. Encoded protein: CASSYGGTNEKLFF.

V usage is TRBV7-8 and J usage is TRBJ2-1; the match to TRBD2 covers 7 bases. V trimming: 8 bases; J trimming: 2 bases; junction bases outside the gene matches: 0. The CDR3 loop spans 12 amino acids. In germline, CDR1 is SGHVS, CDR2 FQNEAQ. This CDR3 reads CASRGAYNEQFF. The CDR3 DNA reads TGTGCCAGCCGGGGGGCCTACAATGAGCAGTTCTTC.

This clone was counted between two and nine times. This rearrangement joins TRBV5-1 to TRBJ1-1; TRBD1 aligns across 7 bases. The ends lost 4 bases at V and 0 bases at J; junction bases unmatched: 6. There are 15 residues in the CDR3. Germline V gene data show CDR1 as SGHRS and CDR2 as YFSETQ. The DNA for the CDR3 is TGCGCCAGCAGCGGCCTACAGGGGATGAACACTGAAGCTTTCTTT. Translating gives CASSGLQGMNTEAFF.